This entry lists 6 T cell receptor beta chains sequenced from one sample in a study of OX40 agonist ivuxolimab in advanced cancers. Sequencing used immunoSEQ multiplex PCR; TCRdb keeps in-frame clones, though not all of them. The sample has 55,000 to 70,000 clones; roughly 90% are singletons. The sample in question was CD4+ or CD8+ T cells sorted from blood, obtained in a trial of the OX40 agonist ivuxolimab. The receptors stem from an adult with an advanced solid tumor such as melanoma, head and neck, liver or kidney cancer.

V gene TRBV30 combines with J gene TRBJ2-7; 9 bases agree with TRBD2. This CDR3 contains 13 residues. Germline V CDR1 and CDR2: GTSNPN, SVGIG (reference sequence). The junction had 0 bases not matched to a gene; V was cut back by 0 bases and J by 3 bases. In nucleotides, the CDR3 is TGTGCCTGGAGTGTAGCGGGGGGCTACGAGCAGTACTTC. It is translated as CAWSVAGGYEQYF. Based on the CDR3 plus reference TRBV30 and TRBJ2-7, the full variable domain is SQTIHQWPATLVQPVGSPLSLECTVEGTSNPNLYWYRQAAGRGLQLLFYSVGIGQISSEVPQNLSASRPQDRQFILSSKKLLLSDSGFYLCAWSVAGGYEQYFGPGTRLTVT.

As concerns this clone: This CDR3 is also generated by other DNA sequences in the sample. V and J are TRBV29-1 and TRBJ2-1; D is possibly TRBD2 (5 bases). CDR3 length: 13 residues. The V end was cut by 6 bases, the J end by 1 base, with 10 bases between. In germline, CDR1 is SQVTM, CDR2 ANQGSEA. CDR3 coding DNA: TGCAGCGTCCGACGGGGATCCTACAATGAGCAGTTCTTC. Translated: CSVRRGSYNEQFF.

The rearrangement uses TRBV4-1 and TRBJ1-5, with D perhaps TRBD1 (5 bases). Germline V gene data show CDR1 as MGHRA and CDR2 as YSYEKL. The V gene lost 0 bases and the J gene lost 4 bases, with 13 bases spanning the gap. The CDR3 consists of 16 residues. CDR3 protein: CASSQDGGIGNQPQHF. The CDR3 coding sequence is TGCGCCAGCAGCCAAGATGGGGGGATTGGAAATCAGCCCCAGCATTTT.

The chain uses TRBV20-1 and TRBJ2-1; 8 nucleotides align to TRBD2. The junction had 3 bases not matched to a gene; V was cut back by 6 bases and J by 8 bases. Germline assignment: CDR1 DFQATT and CDR2 SNEGSKA (reference sequence). This CDR3 region has 11 residues. CDR3 DNA sequence: TGCAGTGCCCGAGCGGGGGATGAGCAGTTCTTC. The encoded protein is CSARAGDEQFF.

The rearrangement uses TRBV5-1 and TRBJ2-3; no definite D call. Germline CDR1 SGHRS, CDR2 YFSETQ. The CDR3 consists of 13 residues. Trimming took off 5 bases at V and 1 base at J, with 8 bases between the two ends. This CDR3 is CASSPGGTDTQYF. CDR3 in DNA: TGCGCCAGCAGTCCTGGGGGCACAGATACGCAGTATTTT.

V is TRBV5-1 and J is TRBJ1-5; 7 bases map to TRBD1. Unmatched junction bases numbered 4, after V lost 0 bases and J lost 7 bases. This CDR3 region has 14 residues. Per germline, CDR1 SGHRS and CDR2 YFSETQ. For the CDR3, the DNA is TGCGCCAGCAGCTTGGCCTCGGGACAGCAGCCCCAGCATTTT. It translates to CASSLASGQQPQHF.